This is a list of T cell receptor beta chains from one sample in a study of response to subunit inactivated influenza vaccine. From the RT-PCR reads, TCRdb called clonotypes with MiXCR, one entry per CDR3 protein. The data show about 650,000 distinct CDR3 sequences, about a sixth seen once. Sequencing used PBMCs from blood, obtained roughly 12 days after vaccination. The receptor source for this set is a man in his fifties who received an inactivated influenza vaccine. Both conserved end residues are part of each CDR3. A D gene is named only where the DNA matches it firmly. Only some rows state a clone size, as once, few, many or a class for expanded clones.

J | size | V | D | DNA | CDR3
TRBJ2-6 | few | TRBV6-2/TRBV6-3 | NA | TGTGCCAGCACTGCCTCTGGGGCCAACGTCCTGACTTTC | CASTASGANVLTF
TRBJ2-1 | once | TRBV19 | NA | TGTGCCAGTAGTATCCGTCTGGGGAACTACAATGAGCAGTTCTTC | CASSIRLGNYNEQFF
TRBJ2-1 | few | TRBV6-1 | TRBD1 | TGTGCCAGCAGACCCTACAGGGGGAGGAGTACTAGCAACAATGAGCAGTTCTTC | CASRPYRGRSTSNNEQFF
TRBJ2-5 | NA | TRBV6-1 | NA | TGTGCCAGCAGTGAAGCGGGGACGGTCGAAGAGACCCAGTACTTC | CASSEAGTVEETQYF
TRBJ2-1 | few | TRBV9 | TRBD2 | TGTGCCAGCAGCGTATTTCCTAGCGGGGACTACAATGAGCAGTTCTTC | CASSVFPSGDYNEQFF
TRBJ2-1 | few | TRBV11-2 | NA | TGTGCCAGCAGCGCGGACAGTACTACCTACGAGCAGTTCTTC | CASSADSTTYEQFF
TRBJ2-3 | NA | TRBV2 | NA | TGTGCCAGCAGTGAGGGGCGGATCACAGATACGCAGTATTTT | CASSEGRITDTQYF
TRBJ2-1 | few | TRBV11-2 | NA | TGTGCCAGCACCGAGGGGGGACAGTGGAGCTCCTACAATGAGCAGTTCTTC | CASTEGGQWSSYNEQFF
TRBJ1-1 | few | TRBV15 | NA | TGTGCCACCAGCATAAACAAGAACACTGAAGCTTTCTTT | CATSINKNTEAFF
TRBJ2-2 | NA | TRBV7-9 | NA | TGTGCCCGGAGCGGAGGCACCGGGGTGCTGTTTTTT | CARSGGTGVLFF
TRBJ2-5 | many | TRBV7-9 | NA | TGTGCCAGCAGCTCCCGTTTGGGAGAGACCCAGTACTTC | CASSSRLGETQYF
TRBJ2-7 | NA | TRBV28 | NA | TGTGCCAGCAGTCTCACCTCGCCCCCGCGCCGCGAGCAGTACTTC | CASSLTSPPRREQYF
TRBJ2-7 | once | TRBV30 | NA | TGTGCCTGGAGTGTACGAGGGCTGGTCTACGAGCAGTACTTC | CAWSVRGLVYEQYF
TRBJ2-1 | few | TRBV3-1 | TRBD2 | TGTGCCAGCAGCCAAGACGGGACTAGCCTGCTCGCCAACTACAATGAGCAGTTCTTC | CASSQDGTSLLANYNEQFF
TRBJ2-7 | few | TRBV6-1 | NA | TGTGCCAGCGCCGAACGGGGTATGTACGAGCAGTACTTC | CASAERGMYEQYF
TRBJ2-4 | many | TRBV2 | NA | TGTGCCAGCAGTGATGCCGGAACACTAGCCAAAAACATTCAGTACTTC | CASSDAGTLAKNIQYF
TRBJ2-5 | NA | TRBV29-1 | TRBD2 | TGCAGCGTTTCGCACGGACTAGCACCGGGGGGGGAGACCCAGTACTTC | CSVSHGLAPGGETQYF
TRBJ2-4 | NA | TRBV11-2 | TRBD1 | TGTGCCAGCAGCTCGGGACAGGGTAGTATCATTCAGTACTTC | CASSSGQGSIIQYF
TRBJ1-1 | NA | TRBV19 | NA | TGTGCCAGTAGTTCCCGGGTGGGGGAAGCTTTCTTT | CASSSRVGEAFF
TRBJ1-5 | few | TRBV10-3 | NA | TGTGCCATCGGAGGGAGGGGAGATCAGCCCCAGCATTTT | CAIGGRGDQPQHF
TRBJ2-3 | few | TRBV20-1 | TRBD2 | TGCAGTGCTCCAACTAGCGGGAGGCCCGGGGCGCAGTATTTT | CSAPTSGRPGAQYF
TRBJ2-7 | NA | TRBV11-2 | TRBD1 | TGTGCCAGCAGCTTAGACAGGACAGGGCTCGGCTACGAGCAGTACTTC | CASSLDRTGLGYEQYF
TRBJ2-3 | few | TRBV20-1 | TRBD2 | TGCAGTGCTAGGTTGCTAGCGGGAGTAACAGATACGCAGTATTTT | CSARLLAGVTDTQYF
TRBJ2-1 | NA | TRBV3-1 | NA | TGTGCCAGCAGCCGCTTCCTTGTCGGAGCTGATGAGCAGTTCTTC | CASSRFLVGADEQFF
TRBJ2-1 | few | TRBV7-9 | NA | TGTGCCAGCAGCCCCTCCAATGAGCAGTTCTTC | CASSPSNEQFF
TRBJ2-2 | few | TRBV28 | TRBD1 | TGTGCCAGCAGTTTTCCTTGGGACAGTTCCGGGGAGCTGTTTTTT | CASSFPWDSSGELFF
TRBJ2-1 | NA | TRBV12-3/TRBV12-4 | NA | TGTGCCAGCAGTCTGTTGGGTTTGCGTCAGCGGAGCTCCTACAATGAGCAGTTCTTC | CASSLLGLRQRSSYNEQFF
TRBJ1-3 | few | TRBV7-2 | NA | TGTGCCAGCAGCTCCGGGGCCTCGATCTCTGGAAACACCATATATTTT | CASSSGASISGNTIYF
TRBJ2-2 | NA | TRBV15 | TRBD1 | TGTGCCACACAGACAGGGGGTGGGACCGGGGAGCTGTTTTTT | CATQTGGGTGELFF
TRBJ2-7 | NA | TRBV6-1 | NA | TGTGCCAGCAGTGAATTGACACGGGCACGCGAGCAGTACTTC | CASSELTRAREQYF
TRBJ2-7 | few | TRBV15 | TRBD1 | TGTGCCACCAGCAGAGAAGACATGTCCAGGGGGCGATACGAGCAGTACTTC | CATSREDMSRGRYEQYF
TRBJ2-3 | few | TRBV28 | TRBD1 | TGTGCCAGTACAGGGGGCGCGGAAGATACGCAGTATTTT | CASTGGAEDTQYF
TRBJ2-6 | NA | TRBV6-1 | NA | TGTGCCAGCAGGATGACGGGACACATTTCTGGGGCCAACGTCCTGACTTTC | CASRMTGHISGANVLTF
TRBJ2-5 | NA | TRBV28 | TRBD1 | TGTGCCAGCAAGCGACAGGGGACGGAGACCCAGTACTTC | CASKRQGTETQYF
TRBJ1-6 | few | TRBV5-5 | NA | TGTGCCAGCAGGCTCGAGGGGTCCCTGAGCTCCTATAATTCACCCCTCCACTTT | CASRLEGSLSSYNSPLHF